This T cell receptor beta chain was sequenced for a study of control samples from healthy donors and cancer patients. Method: immunoSEQ multiplex PCR; TCRdb's copy keeps in-frame clones and lacks some. This table holds 150,000 to 200,000 clones, 70% to 90% found once. The specimen sequenced was blood. The sequence came from a woman younger than 45 in good health.

The CDR3 protein is CASSLGLGPDTQYF. The DNA of the CDR3 is TGTGCCAGCAGCTTAGGATTGGGACCAGATACGCAGTATTTT. The chain is built from TRBV7-2 and TRBJ2-3; possibly TRBD1 or TRBD2 for D (5 bases each). The CDR3 consists of 14 residues. The V end was cut by 1 base, the J end by 4 bases, with 9 bases between. CDR1 and CDR2 from the germline V gene are SGHTA and FQGNSA.